What follows are 22 T cell receptor beta chains derived from one specimen sequenced in a study of shared clonotypes between healthy human individuals. Here immunoSEQ multiplex PCR was the method, and the copy in TCRdb shows in-frame clones only, minus some. Among over a million clones listed, more than 65% were seen once. The sequenced sample was memory CD4+ T cells sorted from blood. As for subset: CD45RA-negative fraction. The receptors come from a man between 18 and 35 years old in good health.

This sequence joins TRBV18 and TRBJ2-7; D not certain. With 1 base removed from V and 0 bases from J, the gap between germline ends came to 13 bases. CDR1 and CDR2 from the germline V gene are KGHSH and LQKENI. The CDR3 totals 16 residues. This CDR3 reads CASSPQGKASSYEQYF. In DNA, the CDR3 is TGTGCCAGCTCACCACAAGGTAAAGCTTCCTCCTACGAGCAGTACTTC.

This clone was found a few times. The chain links TRBV2 to TRBJ1-5; 8 nucleotides agree with TRBD1. The CDR3 is 15 residues long. Trimming cost V 6 bases and J 2 bases; bases outside gene matches: 6. From germline, CDR1 is SNHLY and CDR2 FYNNEI. The CDR3 DNA follows: TGTGCCAGCAGACAGGGGGAATTACGCAATCAGCCCCAGCATTTT. Translating gives CASRQGELRNQPQHF.

The table lists this clone with a few counts. This chain joins TRBV5-5 and TRBJ1-6, with D possibly matching TRBD1 (5 bases). CDR3 size: 13 residues. From germline, CDR1 is SGHKS and CDR2 YYEKEE (reference sequence). Trimming cost V 0 bases and J 11 bases, with 9 bases left between them. CDR3 DNA sequence: TGTGCCAGCAGCTTGGAGGGACTGACACCCCTCCACTTT. This gives the protein CASSLEGLTPLHF.

A word on this clone: Other DNA sequences in this sample translate to the same CDR3. V and J are TRBV5-1 and TRBJ2-1, with a possible D match to TRBD1 (5 bases). Germline V gene data show CDR1 as SGHRS and CDR2 as YFSETQ. The CDR3 loop spans 14 amino acids. The V and J ends lost 0 bases and 7 bases respectively, with 11 bases between them. CDR3 DNA: TGCGCCAGCAGCTTGGGGCAGGGTGCAAATGAGCAGTTCTTC. Translation gives CASSLGQGANEQFF.

The chain recombines TRBV11-2 with TRBJ1-2; no clear D gene. Trimming took off 5 bases at V and 8 bases at J, with 15 bases between the two ends. Germline V gene data show CDR1 as SGHAT and CDR2 as FQNNGV. The CDR3 is made up of 13 amino acids. The CDR3: CASSVSQSGGYTF. Written as DNA, the CDR3 is TGTGCCAGCAGCGTCTCACAGTCTGGAGGCTACACCTTC. Supplemented by reference TRBV11-2 and TRBJ1-2, the full variable domain reads EAGVAQSPRYKIIEKRQSVAFWCNPISGHATLYWYQQILGQGPKLLIQFQNNGVVDDSQLPKDRFSAERLKGVDSTLKIQPAKLEDSAVYLCASSVSQSGGYTFGSGTRLTVV.

Ten or more counts support this clone. This sample also contains other DNA sequences that code for the same CDR3. The chain uses TRBV5-1 and TRBJ1-1, with 8 bases fitting TRBD1. Germline CDR1 is SGHRS and CDR2 is YFSETQ. This CDR3 region has 14 residues. The trim removed 4 bases at V and 2 bases at J, leaving 4 bases unmatched. The CDR3 sequence: CASSPGQGNTEAFF. The DNA of the CDR3 is TGCGCCAGCAGCCCAGGACAGGGAAACACTGAAGCTTTCTTT.

The V gene is TRBV5-1, the J gene TRBJ1-4, with D possibly matching TRBD1 (5 bases). Per the germline V gene, CDR1 is SGHRS and CDR2 is YFSETQ. This CDR3 is built from 14 residues. The germline V and J ends were trimmed by 7 bases and 6 bases, with 16 bases remaining between them. CDR3 in DNA: TGCGCCAGCGGGGAGAGGACATTCGATGAAAAACTGTTTTTT. Translated: CASGERTFDEKLFF.

This clone has a single count. V gene TRBV11-2 combines with J gene TRBJ2-7; D is undetermined. Trimming cost V 1 base and J 2 bases, with 9 bases left between them. CDR3 length: 14 amino acids. The germline V gene encodes CDR1 SGHAT and CDR2 FQNNGV. The chain's CDR3 is CASSLGQAAYEQYF. CDR3 coding DNA: TGTGCCAGCAGCTTAGGGCAGGCCGCCTACGAGCAGTACTTC.

The rearrangement links TRBV10-2 to TRBJ2-5, with TRBD1 as a possible D gene (6 bases). The V gene lost 7 bases and the J gene lost 5 bases, with 11 bases spanning the gap. The length of the CDR3 is 12 residues. The germline gives CDR1 WSHSY, CDR2 SAAADI. The CDR3 loop reads CASTAGVETQYF. The CDR3 DNA reads TGCGCCAGCACGGCAGGGGTGGAGACCCAGTACTTC.

This clone was picked up a small number of times. This rearrangement joins TRBV28 to TRBJ1-6, with D perhaps matching TRBD1 (5 bases). Germline CDR1 MDHEN, CDR2 SYDVKM. CDR3 length: 15 residues. V was cut by 3 bases and J by 3 bases, with 9 bases left in between. The CDR3 coding sequence is TGTGCCAGCAGTTTCGAGGGGCGCTATAATTCACCCCTCCACTTT. Translating it yields CASSFEGRYNSPLHF.

This sequence joins TRBV7-2 and TRBJ1-1; D unclear. The ends were cut back, 2 bases at V and 3 bases at J, with 10 bases in the middle. Germline CDR1 and CDR2: SGHTA and FQGNSA. The CDR3 spans 14 residues. The CDR3 here is CASSLTAMHTEAFF. The CDR3 nucleotides are TGTGCCAGCAGCTTAACTGCCATGCACACTGAAGCTTTCTTT.

This clone was picked up a small number of times. The chain joins TRBV7-2 to TRBJ2-5; D is undetermined. Germline V CDR1 and CDR2: SGHTA, FQGNSA. V lost 5 bases to trimming and J lost 0 bases, with 4 bases between them. The CDR3 loop spans 12 amino acids. As DNA, the CDR3 is TGTGCCAGCAGCAGGTACCAAGAGACCCAGTACTTC. Translation gives CASSRYQETQYF. The entire variable domain, with the rest obtained from reference TRBV7-2 and TRBJ2-5, is as follows: GAGVSQSPSNKVTEKGKDVELRCDPISGHTALYWYRQSLGQGLEFLIYFQGNSAPDKSGLPSDRFSAERTGGSVSTLTIQRTQQEDSAVYLCASSRYQETQYFGPGTRLLVL.

J is TRBJ2-7 and V is TRBV6-5, with 7 bases lining up with TRBD1. Trimming removed 7 bases from V and 0 bases from J; junction bases left unmatched: 6. The germline gives CDR1 MNHEY, CDR2 SVGAGI. This CDR3 has 14 residues. The CDR3 sequence: CASKAAGGSYEQYF. CDR3 DNA: TGTGCCAGCAAAGCGGCAGGGGGCTCCTACGAGCAGTACTTC.

V and J are TRBV19 and TRBJ1-2, with D unclear. Trimming removed 2 bases from V and 3 bases from J, with 10 bases in between. Per germline, CDR1 LNHDA and CDR2 SQIVND (reference sequence). This CDR3 contains 14 residues. CDR3 region: CASSISFADYGYTF. The CDR3 nucleotides are TGTGCCAGTAGTATATCCTTCGCGGACTATGGCTACACCTTC.

Of note for this clone: The same CDR3 can be traced to other DNA sequences in this sample. The V gene is TRBV19, the J gene TRBJ1-2; D is possibly TRBD1 (5 bases). Per the germline V gene, CDR1 is LNHDA and CDR2 is SQIVND (reference sequence). This CDR3 region has 15 residues. Trimming stripped 5 bases from V and 2 bases from J, with 15 bases between. Here the CDR3 reads CASSLLGGENYGYTF. For the CDR3, the DNA is TGTGCCAGTAGTCTTCTCGGAGGGGAGAACTATGGCTACACCTTC.

Comments on this clone: Distinct nucleotide sequences in the sample also encode this CDR3. The V and J genes are TRBV18 and TRBJ2-5, with unresolved D. CDR3 length equals 13 residues. CDR1 and CDR2 (germline): KGHSH, LQKENI. V was shortened by 3 bases and J by 2 bases, with 7 bases between the two germline ends. The CDR3, as DNA: TGTGCCAGCTCACCGTTAGGGCAAGAGACCCAGTACTTC. It translates to CASSPLGQETQYF.

This chain links TRBV29-1 with TRBJ2-4, with TRBD1 matching over 7 bases. The CDR3 loop spans 11 amino acids. V shed 7 bases and J 7 bases; nucleotides not matched to a gene: 4. Germline CDR1 and CDR2: SQVTM and ANQGSEA. This CDR3 is CSAGQVNIQYF. The CDR3 DNA sequence: TGCAGCGCCGGACAGGTCAACATTCAGTACTTC.

V gene TRBV5-1 combines with J gene TRBJ1-2; the D gene is possibly TRBD1 (6 bases). This CDR3 is built from 14 residues. Germline V gene lookup returns CDR1 SGHRS and CDR2 YFSETQ. V lost 4 bases to trimming and J lost 6 bases, with 16 bases between them. The CDR3: CASSQDSTLDGYTF. The CDR3 region has the DNA TGCGCCAGCAGCCAGGACAGCACTTTGGATGGCTACACCTTC.

This chain connects TRBV6-1 to TRBJ1-3; D is uncertain. The germline gives CDR1 MNHNS, CDR2 SASEGT. V dropped 4 bases and J dropped 0 bases, with 4 bases sitting between them. This CDR3 region has 13 residues. The DNA of the CDR3 is TGTGCCAGCAGTGCTGACTCTGGAAACACCATATATTTT. Its translation is CASSADSGNTIYF.

The chain recombines TRBV6-1 with TRBJ2-7; the D gene could be TRBD1 or TRBD2 (5 bases each). CDR3 length: 12 residues. Germline assignment: CDR1 MNHNS and CDR2 SASEGT. DNA of the CDR3: TGTGCGTCCCGGGACGGGAAGGTGGGGCAGTACTTC. The encoded protein is CASRDGKVGQYF.

This clone was seen a handful of times. J is TRBJ2-3 and V is TRBV14; D is tentatively TRBD1 or TRBD2 (5 bases each). Trimming took off 4 bases at V and 11 bases at J, with 13 bases between the two ends. Germline loops: CDR1 SGHDN, CDR2 FVKESK. This CDR3 comprises 12 residues. The chain's CDR3 is CASSPGQRKQYF. For the CDR3, the DNA is TGTGCCAGCAGCCCGGGGCAGCGTAAGCAGTATTTT.

Note on this clone: This could be a read error, since a much larger clone is one nucleotide away. The chain employs TRBV6-6 and TRBJ2-5; D is ambiguous. The J call may be wrong; the DNA end is better matched by TRBJ2-7. This CDR3 region has 12 residues. Germline CDR1 MNHNY, CDR2 SVGAGI (reference sequence). The CDR3 loop reads CASSSSSYEQYF. CDR3 DNA: TGTGCCAGCAGTTCCTCCTCCTACGAGCAGTACTTC.